The 30 T cell receptor beta chains given below trace back to one sample, sequenced in a study of radiation and T cells in renal cell carcinoma. The protocol was immunoSEQ multiplex PCR, while the TCRdb copy is restricted to in-frame clones and leaves out a portion. The sample contains 150,000 to 180,000 clones, around 90% of which appear only once. Sample time point: blood 2 weeks post-SBRT. Treatment denoted: 15 Gy SBRT to primary tumor, nephrectomy 4 weeks later. The material was blood, obtained from a patient whose treatment included radiotherapy and nephrectomy. The receptors were sampled from a woman aged 50 to 60 with renal cell carcinoma.

The chain uses TRBV6-5 and TRBJ2-5, with TRBD1 matching over 8 bases. V gave up 5 bases and J gave up 5 bases; unmatched junction bases: 7. Per the germline V gene, CDR1 is MNHEY and CDR2 is SVGAGI. CDR3 length: 14 residues. Written as DNA, the CDR3 is TGTGCCAGCAGTCAACAGGGGGGCTGGGAGACCCAGTACTTC. Translated, it gives CASSQQGGWETQYF.

The chain employs TRBV6-5 and TRBJ2-1; 7 positions agree with TRBD2. This CDR3 is 15 amino acids long. After removal of 5 bases from V and 3 bases from J, the junction contained 7 bases not matched to a gene. Germline-derived CDR1 and CDR2 are MNHEY and SVGAGI. The CDR3 protein is CASSRGGGYYNEQFF. DNA of the CDR3: TGTGCCAGCAGTAGAGGCGGGGGTTACTACAATGAGCAGTTCTTC.

In this sample, this clone turned up a few times. V gene TRBV7-9 combines with J gene TRBJ1-5, with a tentative D call TRBD1 (5 bases). Trimming removed 4 bases from V and 3 bases from J, with 10 bases in between. Germline loops: CDR1 SEHNR, CDR2 FQNEAQ (reference sequence). This CDR3 is 14 amino acids long. CDR3 loop: CASSYGQPNQPQHF. CDR3 nucleotide sequence: TGTGCCAGCAGCTATGGACAACCCAATCAGCCCCAGCATTTT.

This clone was observed a handful of times. This chain joins TRBV5-8 and TRBJ1-6; D is perhaps TRBD1 (6 bases). The CDR3 has 15 amino acids. V lost 2 bases and J 9 bases, leaving 15 bases between the germline ends. Per germline, CDR1 SGHTS and CDR2 YDEGEE. The CDR3 region is CASSFLQGWSSPLHF. CDR3 bases: TGTGCCAGCAGCTTTTTGCAGGGGTGGAGTTCACCCCTCCACTTT.

CDR3 sequence reads: CASRRDRGSYGYTF. The CDR3 DNA reads as TGTGCCAGTAGAAGGGACAGGGGCAGCTATGGCTACACCTTC. The chain carries TRBV19 and TRBJ1-2; 10 bases are shared with TRBD1. V trimming: 6 bases; J trimming: 4 bases; junction bases outside the gene matches: 5. Germline CDR1 and CDR2: LNHDA and SQIVND (reference sequence). CDR3 length: 14 amino acids.

The chain joins TRBV14 to TRBJ2-3; D remains ambiguous. Germline CDR1 is SGHDN and CDR2 is FVKESK. This CDR3 contains 16 residues. V lost 0 bases and J 0 bases, leaving 10 bases between the germline ends. The chain's CDR3 is CASSQDSGESTDTQYF. CDR3 coding DNA: TGTGCCAGCAGCCAAGATTCGGGCGAAAGCACAGATACGCAGTATTTT. Full variable domain (missing parts from reference TRBV14 and TRBJ2-3): EAGVTQFPSHSVIEKGQTVTLRCDPISGHDNLYWYRRVMGKEIKFLLHFVKESKQDESGMPNNRFLAERTGGTYSTLKVQPAELEDSGVYFCASSQDSGESTDTQYFGPGTRLTVL.

The chain employs TRBV5-1 and TRBJ2-1, with D unresolved. CDR3 size: 13 residues. CDR1 is SGHRS and CDR2 is YFSETQ in the germline V gene. V dropped 0 bases and J dropped 5 bases, with 6 bases sitting between them. The CDR3 reads CASSLVTNNEQFF. Written as DNA, the CDR3 is TGCGCCAGCAGCTTGGTTACCAACAATGAGCAGTTCTTC.

This sequence joins TRBV30 and TRBJ2-1; no clear D gene. The CDR3 has 12 amino acids. V shed 4 bases and J shed 7 bases, with 11 bases lying between them. Germline lookup yields CDR1 GTSNPN and CDR2 SVGIG (reference sequence). CDR3 region: CAWNPRRNEQFF. The DNA for the CDR3 is TGTGCCTGGAACCCCAGGAGAAATGAGCAGTTCTTC.

The rearrangement links TRBV28 to TRBJ2-3; D not certain. From germline, CDR1 is MDHEN and CDR2 SYDVKM. Trimming cost V 8 bases and J 5 bases, with 11 bases left between them. CDR3 size: 12 residues. CDR3 in amino acids: CASGSRLDTQYF. CDR3 nucleotide sequence: TGTGCCAGCGGTTCGAGGTTAGATACGCAGTATTTT.

The chain carries TRBV5-1 and TRBJ1-4; D might be TRBD1 (6 bases). In germline, CDR1 is SGHRS, CDR2 YFSETQ. V was shortened by 6 bases and J by 5 bases, with 17 bases between the two germline ends. This CDR3 has 15 residues. DNA of the CDR3: TGCGCCAGCACCCTGGGCGCAGGACAGAATGAAAAACTGTTTTTT. Its protein product is CASTLGAGQNEKLFF.

This chain uses TRBV6-5 with TRBJ2-1, with a weak D call TRBD2 (5 bases). The CDR3 sequence is 13 residues long. Germline V gene data show CDR1 as MNHEY and CDR2 as SVGAGI. Trimming cost V 7 bases and J 15 bases, with 22 bases left between them. CDR3 loop: CASKERTPPYLFF. DNA for the CDR3: TGTGCCAGCAAGGAGAGGACTCCCCCCTATCTGTTCTTC.

The chain recombines TRBV5-1 with TRBJ1-4, with unresolved D. CDR3 length: 15 residues. Germline-derived CDR1 and CDR2 are SGHRS and YFSETQ. Deletions cut 4 bases from V and 3 bases from J, with 13 bases between. CDR3 sequence: CASSQTRRSNEKLFF. Here the CDR3 DNA reads TGCGCCAGCAGCCAAACGCGACGGTCTAATGAAAAACTGTTTTTT.

The chain couples TRBV6-1 to TRBJ1-1; no firm D call. CDR3 size: 14 residues. The ends were cut back, 1 base at V and 1 base at J, with 7 bases in the middle. CDR1 and CDR2 from the germline V gene are MNHNS and SASEGT. CDR3 in amino acids: CASSEGLANTEAFF. The CDR3, as DNA: TGTGCCAGCAGTGAAGGACTAGCGAACACTGAAGCTTTCTTT.

V usage is TRBV29-1 and J usage is TRBJ1-6; no clear D gene. V was clipped by 0 bases and J by 9 bases, with 9 bases between them. Germline assignment: CDR1 SQVTM and CDR2 ANQGSEA. This CDR3 has 13 residues. CDR3 loop: CSVEEAPGSPLHF. The CDR3 DNA follows: TGCAGCGTTGAAGAAGCCCCGGGTTCACCCCTCCACTTT.

This CDR3 reads CASSTTGGTEAFF. The CDR3 DNA reads TGTGCCAGCAGCACGACGGGGGGGACTGAAGCTTTCTTT. This chain joins TRBV9 and TRBJ1-1; D may be TRBD1 (5 bases). The V and J ends lost 4 bases and 5 bases respectively, with 12 bases between them. The germline CDR1 and CDR2 sequences are SGDLS and YYNGEE. The CDR3 covers 13 residues.

The CDR3 coding sequence is TGTGCCAGCAGCAAAGACAGAGAAGAAGAGACCCAGTACTTC. It encodes CASSKDREEETQYF. The rearrangement links TRBV21-1 to TRBJ2-5; the table assigns TRBD1, which was not confirmed against the DNA. TRBV21-1 is noted as a pseudogene. CDR3 length: 14 amino acids.

The rearrangement uses TRBV7-9 and TRBJ1-3; TRBD1 matches 9 bases. Trimming took 4 bases from V and 8 from J; bases not matched to a gene: 9. Germline loops: CDR1 SEHNR, CDR2 FQNEAQ (reference sequence). This CDR3 contains 15 residues. This chain's CDR3 is CASSSGTGPQDTIYF. The CDR3 nucleotides are TGTGCCAGCAGCTCGGGGACAGGGCCCCAGGACACCATATATTTT.

The CDR3 protein is CASSFGLAGDLYNEQFF. The DNA of the CDR3 is TGCGCCAGCAGCTTTGGACTAGCGGGGGACCTATACAATGAGCAGTTCTTC. The J gene is TRBJ2-1, the V gene TRBV5-1; TRBD2 agrees at 13 bases. This CDR3 region has 17 residues. Per the germline V gene, CDR1 is SGHRS and CDR2 is YFSETQ. V was clipped by 2 bases and J by 4 bases; unmatched bases: 6.

The chain recombines TRBV29-1 with TRBJ2-7; D is possibly TRBD1 (6 bases). This CDR3 spans 15 amino acids. CDR1 and CDR2 (germline): SQVTM, ANQGSEA. Deletions cut 0 bases from V and 2 bases from J, with 14 bases between. The CDR3: CSVEEEQGSTYEQYF. In nucleotides, the CDR3 is TGCAGCGTTGAAGAAGAACAGGGATCCACCTACGAGCAGTACTTC.

The V call is TRBV2, the J call TRBJ1-5; a possible D gene is TRBD1 (5 bases). This CDR3 is built from 14 residues. V dropped 5 bases and J dropped 2 bases, with 10 bases sitting between them. CDR1 is SNHLY, CDR2 FYNNEI, per germline. The CDR3 sequence is CASSPQGGNQPQHF. CDR3 bases: TGTGCCAGCAGTCCGCAGGGTGGCAATCAGCCCCAGCATTTT.

This chain connects TRBV7-6 to TRBJ2-3; D is tentatively TRBD1 or TRBD2 (5 bases each). The CDR3 sequence is 13 residues long. Germline V gene lookup returns CDR1 SGHVS and CDR2 FNYEAQ. Trimming removed 5 bases at V and 2 bases at J, with 8 bases between. CDR3 nucleotide sequence: TGTGCCAGCAGCCCCGGGACCACAGATACGCAGTATTTT. Its translation: CASSPGTTDTQYF.

The chain recombines TRBV19 with TRBJ2-7, with D perhaps assigned TRBD1 or TRBD2 (5 bases each). The CDR3 sequence is 13 residues long. Germline lookup yields CDR1 LNHDA and CDR2 SQIVND (reference sequence). Trimming removed 4 bases at V and 6 bases at J, with 13 bases between. This chain's CDR3 is CASSRGPPGEQYF. The CDR3 DNA sequence: TGTGCCAGTAGTAGGGGACCTCCGGGCGAGCAGTACTTC.

V is TRBV19 and J is TRBJ2-3; D perhaps matches TRBD2 (6 bases). Looked up from germline, CDR1 is LNHDA and CDR2 is SQIVND (reference sequence). Trimming removed 5 bases at V and 0 bases at J, with 12 bases between. This CDR3 comprises 15 residues. The CDR3: CASSRQAGSTDTQYF. CDR3 DNA: TGTGCCAGTAGTCGGCAGGCGGGGAGCACAGATACGCAGTATTTT.

The chain recombines TRBV7-8 with TRBJ1-2; D is uncertain. Between the trimmed V and J ends, which lost 5 bases and 4 bases, there was a span of 20 bases. In germline, CDR1 is SGHVS, CDR2 FQNEAQ. The CDR3 consists of 16 residues. CDR3 in DNA: TGTGCCAGCAGCCGGGGAGGGATGGAGACTAGCTATGGCTACACCTTC. Protein: CASSRGGMETSYGYTF.

The CDR3 DNA sequence: TGTGCCAGCAGCTTAAGACCCCTGCGATCGAGCTATGGCTACACCTTC. It specifies CASSLRPLRSSYGYTF. This chain links TRBV7-2 with TRBJ1-2; D is unclear. The CDR3 is 16 residues long. Trimming took off 2 bases at V and 4 bases at J, with 17 bases between the two ends. Germline CDR1 reads SGHTA; CDR2 reads FQGNSA.

The chain combines TRBV4-2 with TRBJ1-5; D unresolved. In germline, CDR1 is LGHNA, CDR2 YNFKEQ. Trimming shortened V by 1 base and J by 7 bases, and 5 bases separated the two germline ends. The CDR3 is 12 amino acids. CDR3 nucleotides: TGTGCCAGCAGCCAAGTGGGACAGCCCCAGCATTTT. Its protein product is CASSQVGQPQHF.

The chain carries TRBV5-4 and TRBJ1-1; the D gene is possibly TRBD1 (5 bases). V was trimmed by 1 base and J by 4 bases, leaving 11 bases between them. Germline-derived CDR1 and CDR2 are SGHNT and YYREEE (reference sequence). CDR3 length equals 14 residues. The CDR3 DNA follows: TGTGCCAGCAGCTTGATAGGGGTTGGCACTGAAGCTTTCTTT. Translation: CASSLIGVGTEAFF.

The rearrangement uses TRBV5-4 and TRBJ1-3; 10 bases are a match to TRBD1. The ends lost 3 bases at V and 9 bases at J; junction bases unmatched: 6. The germline V gene has CDR1 SGHNT and CDR2 YYREEE (reference sequence). This CDR3 spans 14 amino acids. This chain's CDR3 is CASSWGTGEGTIYF. The CDR3 nucleotides are TGTGCCAGCAGCTGGGGGACAGGGGAAGGCACCATATATTTT. Using reference TRBV5-4 and TRBJ1-3 for the parts outside the CDR3, the full variable domain is ETGVTQSPTHLIKTRGQQVTLRCSSQSGHNTVSWYQQALGQGPQFIFQYYREEENGRGNFPPRFSGLQFPNYSSELNVNALELDDSALYLCASSWGTGEGTIYFGEGSWLTVV.

The chain is built from TRBV7-2 and TRBJ2-5, with D uncertain. Trimming took off 3 bases at V and 4 bases at J, with 9 bases between the two ends. CDR1 is SGHTA, CDR2 FQGNSA, per germline. There are 13 residues in the CDR3. CDR3 sequence: CASSFSVPETQYF. The CDR3 DNA is TGTGCCAGCAGCTTTTCTGTCCCAGAGACCCAGTACTTC. Full variable domain (remainder filled in from reference TRBV7-2 and TRBJ2-5): GAGVSQSPSNKVTEKGKDVELRCDPISGHTALYWYRQSLGQGLEFLIYFQGNSAPDKSGLPSDRFSAERTGGSVSTLTIQRTQQEDSAVYLCASSFSVPETQYFGPGTRLLVL.

J is TRBJ1-2 and V is TRBV9; D may be TRBD1 (6 bases). This CDR3 has 14 residues. Per germline, CDR1 SGDLS and CDR2 YYNGEE. V dropped 0 bases and J dropped 5 bases, with 11 bases sitting between them. The CDR3 nucleotides are TGTGCCAGCAGCGTAGAGGACAGTCGGTATGGCTACACCTTC. Translated: CASSVEDSRYGYTF.